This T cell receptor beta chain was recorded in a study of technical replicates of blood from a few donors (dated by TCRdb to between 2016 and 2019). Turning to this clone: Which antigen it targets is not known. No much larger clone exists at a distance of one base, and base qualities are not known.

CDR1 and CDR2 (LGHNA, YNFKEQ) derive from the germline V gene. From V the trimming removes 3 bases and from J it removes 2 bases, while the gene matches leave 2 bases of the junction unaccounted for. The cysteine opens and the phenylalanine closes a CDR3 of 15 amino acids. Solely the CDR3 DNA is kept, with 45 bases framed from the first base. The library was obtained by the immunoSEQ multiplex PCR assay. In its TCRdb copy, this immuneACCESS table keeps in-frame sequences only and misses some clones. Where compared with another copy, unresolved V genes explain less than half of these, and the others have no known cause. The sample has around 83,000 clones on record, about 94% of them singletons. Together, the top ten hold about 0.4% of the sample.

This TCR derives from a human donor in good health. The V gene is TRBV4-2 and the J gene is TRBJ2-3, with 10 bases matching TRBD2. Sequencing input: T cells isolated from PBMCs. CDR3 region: CASSHLAGDTDTQYF. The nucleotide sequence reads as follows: TGTGCCAGCAGCCACCTAGCGGGAGACACAGATACGCAGTATTTT.